The rows below give T cell receptor beta chains drawn from one sample of a study of T-cell memory formation after mild COVID-19. Using its own MiXCR run on the 5' RACE reads, TCRdb lists one record per CDR3 protein. This table has approximately 250,000 distinct CDR3 sequences, less than 20% appearing once. Specimen: PBMCs or a T cell subset sorted from them (not recorded which). The receptors shown here come from an adult woman who had mild COVID-19 (a few samples of this study predate the infection). Cell type and time point are not known. Both conserved end residues are part of each CDR3. Fields, in order: clone size, D gene, V gene, J gene, CDR3 protein, CDR3 DNA. D genes are given only for firm matches. Not all rows give a size; the values are once, few, many and, for expanded clones, a class.

few	.	TRBV6-6	TRBJ1-5	CATSTGLGQPQHF	TGTGCCACCTCGACGGGTTTAGGTCAGCCCCAGCATTTT
once	TRBD1	TRBV30	TRBJ2-1	CAWARDSSSYNEQFF	TGTGCCTGGGCCAGGGACAGTAGCTCCTACAATGAGCAGTTCTTC
many	.	TRBV29-1	TRBJ2-2	CSVSFGGTGELFF	TGCAGCGTTTCGTTCGGCGGTACCGGGGAGCTGTTTTTT
.	TRBD1	TRBV5-1	TRBJ2-1	CASSGTGGINEQFF	TGCGCCAGCAGCGGGACAGGGGGCATCAATGAGCAGTTCTTC
many	.	TRBV7-8	TRBJ1-5	CASSPHVNQPQHF	TGTGCCAGCAGCCCCCACGTTAATCAGCCCCAGCATTTT
few	.	TRBV19	TRBJ1-2	CASSSFRETPFNYGYTF	TGTGCCAGTAGCTCCTTCCGTGAGACACCCTTCAACTATGGCTACACCTTC
.	TRBD2	TRBV9	TRBJ2-7	CASSRLAGGDEQYF	TGTGCCAGCAGCAGACTAGCGGGTGGGGACGAGCAGTACTTC
.	TRBD2	TRBV18	TRBJ2-1	CASSPPGLAGDNEQFF	TGTGCCAGCTCACCACCGGGACTAGCGGGGGACAATGAGCAGTTCTTC
.	.	TRBV3-1	TRBJ2-5	CASNRQGTQLTQYF	TGTGCCAGCAACCGGCAGGGGACCCAACTTACCCAGTACTTC
few	TRBD1	TRBV12-3/TRBV12-4	TRBJ1-1	CASSSQGGYGTEAFF	TGTGCCAGCAGTTCTCAGGGGGGGTATGGCACTGAAGCTTTCTTT
.	.	TRBV4-1	TRBJ1-2	CASSQDNLGLGYTF	TGCGCCAGCAGCCAAGATAATTTGGGACTCGGCTACACCTTC
many	.	TRBV7-9	TRBJ2-3	CASSLFGEETDTQYF	TGTGCCAGCAGCTTATTCGGGGAAGAGACAGATACGCAGTATTTT
.	TRBD1	TRBV7-9	TRBJ1-1	CASSSGQSRAEAFF	TGTGCCAGCAGCTCGGGACAGAGTAGAGCTGAAGCTTTCTTT
.	.	TRBV7-9	TRBJ2-2	CASSLAGASNTGELFF	TGTGCCAGCAGCTTGGCAGGGGCTTCGAACACCGGGGAGCTGTTTTTT
.	.	TRBV30	TRBJ1-1	CAWSVGAKGTEAFF	TGTGCCTGGAGTGTCGGGGCCAAAGGGACTGAAGCTTTCTTT
.	.	TRBV4-3	TRBJ1-1	CASSQEAWQGILSTEAFF	TGCGCCAGCAGCCAAGAAGCTTGGCAGGGTATCCTATCCACTGAAGCTTTCTTT
.	.	TRBV5-5	TRBJ2-3	CASSRRSTDTQYF	TGTGCCAGCAGCCGTCGAAGCACAGATACGCAGTATTTT
.	.	TRBV6-2/TRBV6-3	TRBJ1-1	CASSYGGYTEAFF	TGTGCCAGCAGTTACGGCGGCTACACTGAAGCTTTCTTT
few	.	TRBV7-2	TRBJ1-2	CASSIGLSTARYGYTF	TGTGCCAGCAGCATCGGGCTCTCCACGGCCCGTTATGGCTACACCTTC
few	.	TRBV4-1	TRBJ2-1	CASSTLVPNEQFF	TGCGCCAGTTCGACACTAGTTCCCAATGAGCAGTTCTTC
few	.	TRBV5-1	TRBJ1-4	CASSTNGHISNEKLFF	TGCGCCAGCAGCACGAACGGACATATCAGTAATGAAAAACTGTTTTTT
.	.	TRBV20-1	TRBJ2-5	CSARDGGRDRHQETQYF	TGCAGTGCTAGAGATGGGGGGCGGGACAGACACCAAGAGACCCAGTACTTC
few	TRBD1	TRBV7-9	TRBJ2-3	CASSIGTGALRDTQYF	TGTGCCAGCAGTATCGGGACAGGGGCCCTTCGGGATACGCAGTATTTT
few	TRBD1	TRBV7-6	TRBJ2-7	CASSWGQGSEQYF	TGTGCCAGCAGCTGGGGACAGGGGAGCGAGCAGTACTTC
few	.	TRBV3-1	TRBJ1-2	CASSQRDPTSYTF	TGTGCCAGCAGCCAAAGGGACCCTACTTCGTACACCTTC
.	TRBD1	TRBV27	TRBJ1-4	CASSSLRGHLNEKLFF	TGTGCCAGCAGTTCCCTGAGGGGGCACCTTAATGAAAAACTGTTTTTT
.	.	TRBV14	TRBJ1-5	CASSRSNSNQPQHF	TGTGCCAGCAGCCGGTCGAATAGCAATCAGCCCCAGCATTTT
few	.	TRBV3-1	TRBJ2-2	CASSRPTSLNTGELFF	TGTGCCAGCAGCCGACCTACTAGCCTGAACACCGGGGAGCTGTTTTTT
.	TRBD1	TRBV3-1	TRBJ2-7	CASSAGQGGAYEQYF	TGTGCCAGCAGCGCAGGACAGGGGGGAGCCTACGAGCAGTACTTC
.	.	TRBV6-1	TRBJ2-6	CASSPRGLPSSGANVLTF	TGTGCCAGCAGTCCCCGGGGGCTCCCGAGCTCTGGGGCCAACGTCCTGACTTTC
.	TRBD1	TRBV5-1	TRBJ1-4	CASSGPTGATNEKLFF	TGCGCCAGCAGCGGGCCAACAGGGGCAACTAATGAAAAACTGTTTTTT
.	TRBD1	TRBV9	TRBJ1-3	CASSVGPRTGRGGNTIYF	TGTGCCAGCAGCGTAGGTCCCCGGACAGGGCGGGGTGGAAACACCATATATTTT
few	TRBD1	TRBV29-1	TRBJ2-3	CSVTAGTGAGTDTQYF	TGCAGCGTCACCGCCGGGACAGGGGCCGGCACAGATACGCAGTATTTT
.	.	TRBV15	TRBJ1-5	CATSRPLRGNQPQHF	TGTGCCACCAGCCGGCCGCTTAGGGGCAATCAGCCCCAGCATTTT
.	TRBD2	TRBV7-8	TRBJ2-2	CASSLFLLLPSGGTGELFF	TGTGCCAGCAGCTTATTCTTACTTTTGCCTAGCGGGGGGACCGGGGAGCTGTTTTTT
few	.	TRBV5-1	TRBJ2-2	CASREQADTGELFF	TGCGCCAGCAGGGAACAGGCGGACACCGGGGAGCTGTTTTTT
many	.	TRBV11-2	TRBJ2-5	CASSLEGTQETQYF	TGTGCCAGCAGCTTAGAAGGGACTCAAGAGACCCAGTACTTC
.	.	TRBV7-8	TRBJ1-6	CASSFYENSPLHF	TGTGCCAGCAGCTTTTACGAAAATTCACCCCTCCACTTT
few	TRBD1	TRBV6-2/TRBV6-3	TRBJ1-6	CASSYQTGAGSPLHF	TGTGCCAGCAGTTACCAGACAGGGGCCGGGTCACCCCTCCACTTT
many	.	TRBV4-2	TRBJ2-6	CASKDGGGQVSGANVLTF	TGTGCCAGCAAAGATGGGGGAGGCCAAGTCTCTGGGGCCAACGTCCTGACTTTC
once	.	TRBV7-2	TRBJ2-1	CASSLGERDEQFF	TGTGCCAGCAGCTTAGGGGAAAGGGATGAGCAGTTCTTC
few	TRBD1	TRBV12-3/TRBV12-4	TRBJ2-1	CASSFVKGTGSFF	TGTGCCAGCAGTTTCGTAAAGGGGACAGGGTCGTTCTTC
.	TRBD1	TRBV29-1	TRBJ1-2	CSVGQGPKANYGYTF	TGCAGCGTTGGACAGGGGCCCAAAGCTAACTATGGCTACACCTTC
many	.	TRBV5-1	TRBJ2-1	CASSLGGASSYNEQFF	TGCGCCAGCAGCTTGGGGGGAGCGAGCTCCTACAATGAGCAGTTCTTC
few	.	TRBV7-2	TRBJ2-2	CASSFRDNTGELFF	TGTGCCAGCAGCTTTCGGGACAACACCGGGGAGCTGTTTTTT
.	.	TRBV30	TRBJ2-7	CAWSFPGGTYEEYF	TGTGCCTGGAGTTTCCCGGGGGGCACCTACGAGGAGTACTTC
few	.	TRBV12-3/TRBV12-4	TRBJ2-7	CASSFPGARAYEQYF	TGTGCCAGCAGTTTTCCAGGGGCGCGAGCCTACGAGCAGTACTTC
.	TRBD2	TRBV7-2	TRBJ2-7	CASSLGASGFSYEQYF	TGTGCCAGCAGCTTAGGCGCTAGCGGGTTCTCCTACGAGCAGTACTTC